This note documents a single T cell receptor beta chain sequence. It has no known antigen specificity. The record has no base qualities; no much larger clone is one base away. Data came from an Illumina HiSeq 2500. Quantitative 5'-RACE with molecular barcodes was the method used to prepare the TCR beta libraries. In the source study's methods: Disease-linked TCR variants were identified with a new computational method built on a probabilistic model of VDJ rearrangement. In TCRdb, the public reads were trimmed at Q25 with fastp and aligned with MiXCR, with productive beta chains retained. Identical CDR3 proteins give one entry, which carries the most common genes and DNA. Here the V and J calls rest on TCRdb's processing, not on the authors' analysis. The sample table lists roughly 300,000 distinct CDR3 sequences, 6.5% to 10% of them with a count of one. Of the sample, approximately 15% falls within the top ten clones.

This sample was included in a study of CD8 T cells in ankylosing spondylitis (dated by TCRdb to 2017 to 2019). A note on the overall study: The study profiled T cell receptor beta repertoires in healthy donors and ankylosing spondylitis patients to find disease-linked TCR variants. Peripheral blood was sampled, and synovial fluid was also collected from ankylosing spondylitis patients. The full study cohort was made up of 25 ankylosing spondylitis patients and around 100 healthy donors.

Overall results and qualifications from the work: According to the report, matched synovial fluid samples from ankylosing spondylitis patients were significantly enriched for the disease-linked clones. The disease-linked clones showed a CD8+ phenotype and occurred at relatively low frequencies in peripheral blood. Blood from ankylosing spondylitis patients appeared to be characterized by a TCR beta motif made up of seven or eight highly homologous amino acid variants. Some TCR beta motif variants had previously been reported in synovial fluid and blood of reactive arthritis patients, which suggested common disease-initiation mechanisms.

Counted from cysteine to phenylalanine, this CDR3 has 15 amino acids. This entry keeps only the CDR3 DNA: 45 bases, framed from base 1. The junction carries 11 bases between V and J, which are trimmed by 1 base and 2 bases respectively. Looking up the germline V gene yields CDR1 SNHLY and CDR2 FYNNEI. Sequenced material: blood, either unsorted or a sorted T cell fraction (not recorded which). This receptor was identified in a male donor with ankylosing spondylitis. Rearrangement joined TRBV2 to TRBJ1-1, with the D segment identity uncertain. The base sequence is TGTGCCAGCAGTGAAGTGAGAGGGCCAAACACTGAAGCTTTCTTT. This translates into CASSEVRGPNTEAFF.